This passage covers 13 T cell receptor beta chains from one sample sequenced in a study of blood T cell repertoires in COVID-19. Measured with immunoSEQ multiplex PCR; TCRdb has only the in-frame clones, and not every one. The data show 250,000 to 350,000 clones, about four fifths seen once. The sample comprised peripheral blood. Receptors originate from a person in their 70s with COVID-19, enrolled during active disease.

V and J are TRBV7-9 and TRBJ2-3; the match to TRBD2 covers 8 bases. This CDR3 is built from 15 residues. Germline V gene data show CDR1 as SEHNR and CDR2 as FQNEAQ (reference sequence). The V segment lost 3 bases and the J segment 3 bases; nucleotides outside the gene matches: 5. In nucleotides, the CDR3 is TGTGCCAGCAGCTTTGAGCGGGGGATTACAGATACGCAGTATTTT. This translates into CASSFERGITDTQYF.

The chain combines TRBV6-4 with TRBJ1-3; 8 positions match TRBD1. The CDR3 extends over 16 amino acids. CDR1 MRHNA and CDR2 SNTAGT come from the germline V gene. The V gene end was trimmed by 2 bases and the J gene end by 5 bases; junction bases not matched to a gene: 8. CDR3 coding DNA: TGTGCCAGCAGTGACCCGGACAGGGAGAATAGAAACACCATATATTTT. This encodes CASSDPDRENRNTIYF.

The chain joins TRBV6-6 to TRBJ1-3; D may be TRBD1 (6 bases). V lost 5 bases and J lost 4, with 24 bases in between. CDR1 and CDR2 from the germline V gene are MNHNY and SVGAGI (reference sequence). The CDR3 runs to 18 residues. The chain's CDR3 is CASSPSWGGRYTGNTIYF. CDR3 in DNA: TGTGCCAGCAGTCCAAGTTGGGGGGGGCGATATACCGGAAACACCATATATTTT.

The gene calls are TRBV7-9 and TRBJ2-5, with 7 positions matching TRBD1. This CDR3 comprises 15 residues. Germline-derived CDR1 and CDR2 are SEHNR and FQNEAQ (reference sequence). With 1 base clipped from V and 1 base from J, the junction kept 3 bases outside the gene matches. The CDR3 loop is CASSLGGQIQETQYF. DNA for the CDR3: TGTGCCAGCAGCTTAGGGGGACAGATCCAAGAGACCCAGTACTTC.

The chain recombines TRBV2 with TRBJ2-1, with TRBD2 matching over 9 bases. CDR1 SNHLY and CDR2 FYNNEI come from the germline V gene. The V gene end was trimmed by 4 bases and the J gene end by 2 bases; junction bases not matched to a gene: 6. The CDR3 sequence is 16 residues long. The CDR3 sequence: CASSGAGGDPYNEQFF. The CDR3 DNA reads TGTGCCAGCAGTGGTGCGGGGGGGGATCCCTACAATGAGCAGTTCTTC.

V gene TRBV3-1 (or the pseudogene TRBV3-2) combines with J gene TRBJ2-5; the match to TRBD2 covers 11 bases. This CDR3 has 16 amino acids. Germline assignment: CDR1 LGHDT and CDR2 YNNKEL (reference sequence). Trimming cost V 4 bases and J 2 bases; bases outside gene matches: 6. As DNA, the CDR3 is TGTGCCAGCAGCCGGAGACTAGCGGGGTTACAAGAGACCCAGTACTTC. Its translation: CASSRRLAGLQETQYF.

The rearrangement links TRBV29-1 to TRBJ1-1; 7 nucleotides line up with TRBD1. The CDR3 covers 14 residues. CDR1 is SQVTM, CDR2 ANQGSEA, per germline. The trim removed 7 bases at V and 0 bases at J, leaving 8 bases unmatched. CDR3 coding DNA: TGCAGCGCAGAGACAGGGAGTCTGAACACTGAAGCTTTCTTT. It yields the protein CSAETGSLNTEAFF.

The chain carries TRBV4-2 and TRBJ2-7, with D possibly TRBD2 on 5 matching bases. The CDR3 covers 13 residues. The germline V and J ends were trimmed by 1 base and 4 bases, with 8 bases remaining between them. The germline gives CDR1 LGHNA, CDR2 YNFKEQ. Written as DNA, the CDR3 is TGTGCCAGCAGCCAAGGATTAGCGTACGAGCAGTACTTC. Translated, it gives CASSQGLAYEQYF.

The rearrangement uses TRBV5-1 and TRBJ2-7, with 10 positions matching TRBD1. Germline V gives CDR1 SGHRS, CDR2 YFSETQ. The length of the CDR3 is 15 residues. V lost 4 bases and J lost 3; bases outside the gene matches: 7. CDR3 nucleotide sequence: TGCGCCAGCAGCACAACCGGGACAGGGGTCTACGAGCAGTACTTC. As protein: CASSTTGTGVYEQYF.

The genes are TRBV4-3 and TRBJ2-6; TRBD2 agrees at 10 bases. Germline V gene sequence: CDR1 LGHNA, CDR2 YSLEER. V was pared by 3 bases and J by 0 bases, with 2 bases of the junction left unmatched. CDR3 length: 17 residues. The chain's CDR3 is CASSQVAGGSGANVLTF. CDR3 bases: TGCGCCAGCAGCCAGGTAGCGGGGGGCTCTGGGGCCAACGTCCTGACTTTC.

The chain has TRBV29-1 and TRBJ1-2; 9 nucleotides agree with TRBD1. V was clipped by 5 bases and J by 7 bases; unmatched bases: 8. CDR1 and CDR2 (germline): SQVTM, ANQGSEA. This CDR3 is 13 amino acids long. CDR3: CSVSPGTGFGYTF. Written as DNA, the CDR3 is TGCAGCGTTTCCCCCGGGACAGGGTTTGGCTACACCTTC.

The chain has TRBV10-2 and TRBJ1-1; 8 nucleotides align to TRBD1. The CDR3 loop spans 13 amino acids. Germline assignment: CDR1 WSHSY and CDR2 SAAADI. V was pared by 8 bases and J by 2 bases, with 4 bases of the junction left unmatched. Here the CDR3 reads CASEGQVNTEAFF. As DNA, the CDR3 is TGCGCCAGCGAGGGACAGGTAAACACTGAAGCTTTCTTT.

The chain combines TRBV18 with TRBJ2-5; TRBD1 aligns across 8 bases. V trimming: 8 bases; J trimming: 5 bases; junction bases outside the gene matches: 7. The CDR3 length is 13 residues. Germline V gene sequence: CDR1 KGHSH, CDR2 LQKENI. In DNA, the CDR3 is TGTGCCAGCACCAACAGGGGGATGGAGACCCAGTACTTC. Translation gives CASTNRGMETQYF. Combining the CDR3 with reference TRBV18 and TRBJ2-5 gives the whole variable domain NAGVMQNPRHLVRRRGQEARLRCSPMKGHSHVYWYRQLPEEGLKFMVYLQKENIIDESGMPKERFSAEFPKEGPSILRIQQVVRGDSAAYFCASTNRGMETQYFGPGTRLLVL.